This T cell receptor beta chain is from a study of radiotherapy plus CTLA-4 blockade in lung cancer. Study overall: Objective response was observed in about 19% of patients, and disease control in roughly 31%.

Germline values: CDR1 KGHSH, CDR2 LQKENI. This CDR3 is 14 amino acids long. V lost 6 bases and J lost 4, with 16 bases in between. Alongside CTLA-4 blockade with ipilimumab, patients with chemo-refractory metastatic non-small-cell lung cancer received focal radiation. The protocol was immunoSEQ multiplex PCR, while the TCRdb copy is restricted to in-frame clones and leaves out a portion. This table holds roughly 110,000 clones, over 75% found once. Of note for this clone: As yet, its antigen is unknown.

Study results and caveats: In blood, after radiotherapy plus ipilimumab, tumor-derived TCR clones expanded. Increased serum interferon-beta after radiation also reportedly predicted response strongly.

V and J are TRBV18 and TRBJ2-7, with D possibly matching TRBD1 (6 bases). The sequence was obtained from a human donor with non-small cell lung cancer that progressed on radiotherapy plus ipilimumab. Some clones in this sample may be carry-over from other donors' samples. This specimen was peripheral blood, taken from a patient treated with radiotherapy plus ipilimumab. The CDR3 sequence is CASSPETGLYEQYF. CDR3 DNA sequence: TGTGCCAGCTCGCCGGAGACAGGCCTGTACGAGCAGTACTTC.